The rows below give T cell receptor beta chains drawn from one sample of a study of blood T cell repertoires in COVID-19. Using immunoSEQ multiplex PCR, the repertoire was profiled, and TCRdb retains in-frame clones only, with some absent. Among some 200,000 clones listed, 65% to 85% were seen once. What was sequenced was peripheral blood. These receptors originate from a woman younger than 45 with COVID-19, enrolled during active disease. The CDR3 runs from the conserved cysteine through the conserved F or W. D genes are given only for firm matches. Size values are once, few and many counts, or a class for expanded clones, and some rows have none.

j_call v_call d_call clone_size cdr3_aa cdr3_nt
TRBJ2-3 TRBV5-4 TRBD2 . CASREGGRAGNRTQYF TGTGCCAGCCGCGAGGGCGGGAGGGCCGGGAATCGTACGCAGTATTTT
TRBJ2-7 TRBV12-3/TRBV12-4 TRBD2 . CASSILAGEQYF TGTGCCAGCAGTATACTAGCGGGGGAGCAGTACTTC
TRBJ2-3 TRBV7-2 TRBD2 . CASSLGAGTSGGTDTQYF TGTGCCAGCAGCTTAGGTGCGGGGACTAGCGGGGGTACAGATACGCAGTATTTT
TRBJ1-2 TRBV18 . . CASSPSGGENYGYTF TGTGCCAGCTCACCATCTGGGGGCGAAAACTATGGCTACACCTTC
TRBJ2-3 TRBV27 TRBD2 . CASSPGLAGARFTDTQYF TGTGCCAGCAGTCCCGGACTAGCGGGAGCTCGTTTCACAGATACGCAGTATTTT
TRBJ2-2 TRBV7-3 . . CASSPRGTGELFF TGTGCCAGCAGCCCCAGGGGCACCGGGGAGCTGTTTTTT
TRBJ2-7 TRBV24-1 TRBD2 . CATSDPGTSEQYF TGTGCCACCAGTGATCCCGGGACTAGCGAGCAGTACTTC
TRBJ2-3 TRBV6-5 TRBD2 once CAASGASTDTQYF TGTGCCGCTAGCGGGGCTAGCACAGATACGCAGTATTTT
TRBJ1-2 TRBV7-9 TRBD1 . CASSLGQGHLYGYTF TGTGCCAGCAGCTTAGGACAGGGGCACCTCTATGGCTACACCTTC
TRBJ2-7 TRBV13 . . CASSRDRTPYEQYF TGTGCCAGCAGCCGCGACAGGACACCCTACGAGCAGTACTTC
TRBJ2-7 TRBV12-3/TRBV12-4 . . CASSFGQLGEQYF TGTGCCAGCAGTTTTGGACAGCTAGGCGAGCAGTACTTC
TRBJ2-4 TRBV9 TRBD1 . CASSVSWTGGNIQYF TGTGCCAGCAGCGTAAGTTGGACAGGGGGAAACATTCAGTACTTC